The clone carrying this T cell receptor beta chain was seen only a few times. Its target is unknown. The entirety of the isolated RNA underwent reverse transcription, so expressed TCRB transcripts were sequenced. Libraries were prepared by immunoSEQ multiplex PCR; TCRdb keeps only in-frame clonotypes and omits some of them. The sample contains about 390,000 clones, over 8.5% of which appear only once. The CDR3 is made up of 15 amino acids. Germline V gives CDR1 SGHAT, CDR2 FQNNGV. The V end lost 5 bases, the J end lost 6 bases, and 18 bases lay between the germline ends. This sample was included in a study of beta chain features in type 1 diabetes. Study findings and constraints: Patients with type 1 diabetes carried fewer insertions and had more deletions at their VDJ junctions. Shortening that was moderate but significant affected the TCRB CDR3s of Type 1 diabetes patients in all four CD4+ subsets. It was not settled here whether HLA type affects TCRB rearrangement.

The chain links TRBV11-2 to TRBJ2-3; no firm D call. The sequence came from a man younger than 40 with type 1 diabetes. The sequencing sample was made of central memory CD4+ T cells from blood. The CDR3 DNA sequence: TGTGCCAGCAGCCCCGGTCTTGGAGTTACGGATACGCAGTATTTT. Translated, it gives CASSPGLGVTDTQYF.